The rows below give T cell receptor beta chains drawn from one sample of a study of human CD8 memory T cell subsets. TCRdb derives one entry per CDR3 protein from the 5' RACE reads, leaving out DNA. With about 5,100 distinct CDR3 sequences in the sample, the ten largest clones hold 35% to 40%. Sequenced input: CD8+ T cells from PBMCs. Every receptor here comes from a human donor in good health. Each CDR3 is given with its conserved first and last residue. A clone size is listed for some rows: how often the clone was seen (once, few, many), or a class if it is expanded.

clone_size j_call v_call cdr3_aa
- TRBJ2-1 TRBV29-1 CSVEVRDRVRFEQFF
- TRBJ2-4 TRBV28 CASSNFRDRGAKNIQYF
- TRBJ2-7 TRBV7-9 CASSSETSNNEQYF
- TRBJ1-2 TRBV11-3 CASSDDDRGGYTF
- TRBJ2-5 TRBV12-3/TRBV12-4 CASSSSGTYQETQYF
- TRBJ2-1 TRBV9 CASSETGYNEQFF
- TRBJ2-7 TRBV30 CAWSGVGSYEQYF
hyperexpanded TRBJ2-1 TRBV4-1 CASSPNQNEQFF
medium-sized TRBJ2-7 TRBV29-1 CSGLWQGGEQYF
- TRBJ1-3 TRBV28 CASSSWGQSYSGNTIYF
- TRBJ2-7 TRBV9 CASSRGQGEIYEQYF
- TRBJ2-7 TRBV29-1 CSVDGPTSGTTNIEQYF
- TRBJ2-1 TRBV6-4 CASSEASGSYNEQFF
- TRBJ1-6 TRBV6-5 CASSGGREGSYNSPLHF
- TRBJ2-1 TRBV6-1 CASSEKGGSAYNEQFF
- TRBJ1-2 TRBV4-1 CASSQGGRGPSNYGYTF
medium-sized TRBJ2-7 TRBV15 CATSGGTGFSYEQYF
medium-sized TRBJ2-1 TRBV6-2/TRBV6-3 CASSSGGEQFF
- TRBJ2-7 TRBV7-9 CASSFPVNPYEQYF
- TRBJ1-5 TRBV6-1 CASRNRDRDSNQPQHF
- TRBJ2-7 TRBV5-1 CASSLDGSSYEQYF
medium-sized TRBJ2-7 TRBV28 CASYGGLSYEQYF
- TRBJ2-1 TRBV5-6 CASSLSASGRYNEQFF
- TRBJ2-3 TRBV13 CASSSWDKLTPGTDTQYF
- TRBJ2-1 TRBV7-9 CASSWDLNEQFF
- TRBJ1-5 TRBV5-1 CASSPGGNQPQHF
- TRBJ1-2 TRBV12-3/TRBV12-4 CASSLGSLDYGYTF